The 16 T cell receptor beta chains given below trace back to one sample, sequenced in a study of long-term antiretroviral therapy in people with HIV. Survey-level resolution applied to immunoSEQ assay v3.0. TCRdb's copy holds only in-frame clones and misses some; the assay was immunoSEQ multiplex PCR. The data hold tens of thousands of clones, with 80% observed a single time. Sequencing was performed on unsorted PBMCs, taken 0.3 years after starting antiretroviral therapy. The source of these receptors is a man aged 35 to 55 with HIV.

The CDR3 DNA follows: TGTGCCAGCAGGACTAGCGGGAGCTACGAGCAGTACTTC. This sequence encodes CASRTSGSYEQYF. This rearrangement joins TRBV2 to TRBJ2-7; 12 bases map to TRBD2. The V and J ends lost 6 bases and 3 bases, in that order; junction bases with no gene match: 0. The CDR3 sequence is 13 residues long. CDR1 is SNHLY, CDR2 FYNNEI, per germline.

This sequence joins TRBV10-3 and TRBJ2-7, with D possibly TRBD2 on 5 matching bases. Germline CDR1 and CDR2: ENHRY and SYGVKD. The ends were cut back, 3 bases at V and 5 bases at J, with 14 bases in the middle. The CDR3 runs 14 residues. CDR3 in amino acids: CAISDPGRKDEQYF. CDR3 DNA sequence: TGTGCCATCAGTGATCCGGGGAGAAAGGACGAGCAGTACTTC.

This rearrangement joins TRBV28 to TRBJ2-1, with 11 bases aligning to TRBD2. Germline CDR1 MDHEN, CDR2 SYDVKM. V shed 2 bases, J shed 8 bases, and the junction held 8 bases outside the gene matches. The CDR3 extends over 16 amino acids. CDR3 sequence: CASSLDHSGGADEQFF. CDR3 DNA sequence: TGTGCCAGCAGTTTAGACCATAGCGGGGGGGCCGATGAGCAGTTCTTC.

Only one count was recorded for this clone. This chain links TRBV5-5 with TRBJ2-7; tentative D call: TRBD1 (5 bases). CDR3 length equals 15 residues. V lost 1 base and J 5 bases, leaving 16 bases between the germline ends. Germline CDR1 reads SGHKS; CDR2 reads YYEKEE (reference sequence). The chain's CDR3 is CASSLSQGNSNEQYF. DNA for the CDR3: TGTGCCAGCAGCTTGAGCCAGGGTAATTCCAACGAGCAGTACTTC.

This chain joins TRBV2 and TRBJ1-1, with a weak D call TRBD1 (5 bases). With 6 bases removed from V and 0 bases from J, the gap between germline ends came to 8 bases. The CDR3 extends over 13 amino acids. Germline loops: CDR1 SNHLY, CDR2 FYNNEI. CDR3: CASRGGLNTEAFF. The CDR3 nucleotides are TGTGCCAGCAGGGGGGGTTTGAACACTGAAGCTTTCTTT. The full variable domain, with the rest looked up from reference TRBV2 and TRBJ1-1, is EPEVTQTPSHQVTQMGQEVILRCVPISNHLYFYWYRQILGQKVEFLVSFYNNEISEKSEIFDDQFSVERPDGSNFTLKIRSTKLEDSAMYFCASRGGLNTEAFFGQGTRLTVV.

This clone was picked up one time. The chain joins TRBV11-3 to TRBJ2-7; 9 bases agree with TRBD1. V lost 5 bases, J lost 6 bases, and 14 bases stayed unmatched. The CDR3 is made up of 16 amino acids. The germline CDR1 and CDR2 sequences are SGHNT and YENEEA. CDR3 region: CASSHGPLGQGTEQYF. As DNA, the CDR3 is TGTGCCAGCAGCCACGGTCCCTTAGGACAGGGGACCGAGCAGTACTTC.

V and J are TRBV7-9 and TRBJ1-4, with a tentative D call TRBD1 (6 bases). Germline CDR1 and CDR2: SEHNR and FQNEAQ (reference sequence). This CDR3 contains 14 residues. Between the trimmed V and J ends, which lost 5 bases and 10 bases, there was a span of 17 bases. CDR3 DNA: TGTGCCAGCAGCGCCGGGGGCCCGGAGGGAAAACTGTTTTTT. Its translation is CASSAGGPEGKLFF.

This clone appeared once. CDR3 nucleotide sequence: TGTGCCAGCAGCCAAGATCCCCAGGAGATCTCCTACAATGAGCAGTTCTTC. Residues: CASSQDPQEISYNEQFF. J is TRBJ2-1 and V is TRBV4-2; D is ambiguous. CDR3 length: 17 amino acids. The V end was cut by 0 bases, the J end by 0 bases, with 12 bases between. Germline assignment: CDR1 LGHNA and CDR2 YNFKEQ.

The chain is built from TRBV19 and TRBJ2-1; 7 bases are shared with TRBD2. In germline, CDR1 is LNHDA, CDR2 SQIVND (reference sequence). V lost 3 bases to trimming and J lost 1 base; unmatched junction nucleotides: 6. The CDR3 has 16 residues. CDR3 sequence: CASSIFLAGSYNEQFF. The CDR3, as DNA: TGTGCCAGTAGTATCTTCTTAGCGGGTTCCTACAATGAGCAGTTCTTC.

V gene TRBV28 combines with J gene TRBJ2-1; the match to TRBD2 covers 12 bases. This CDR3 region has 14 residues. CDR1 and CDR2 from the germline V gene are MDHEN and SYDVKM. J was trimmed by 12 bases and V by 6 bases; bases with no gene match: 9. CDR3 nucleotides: TGTGCCAGCAGACCCGGACTAGCGGGGTACGGGCAGTTCTTC. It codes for CASRPGLAGYGQFF. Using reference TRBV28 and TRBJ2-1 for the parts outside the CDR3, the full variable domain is DVKVTQSSRYLVKRTGEKVFLECVQDMDHENMFWYRQDPGLGLRLIYFSYDVKMKEKGDIPEGYSVSREKKERFSLILESASTNQTSMYLCASRPGLAGYGQFFGPGTRLTVL.

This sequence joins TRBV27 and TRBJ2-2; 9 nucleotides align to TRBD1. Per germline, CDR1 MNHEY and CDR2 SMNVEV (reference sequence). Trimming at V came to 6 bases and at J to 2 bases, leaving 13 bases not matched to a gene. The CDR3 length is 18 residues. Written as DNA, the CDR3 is TGTGCCAGCAGCGAGGACCGGGACAGGGTTTTCAACACCGGGGAGCTGTTTTTT. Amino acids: CASSEDRDRVFNTGELFF.

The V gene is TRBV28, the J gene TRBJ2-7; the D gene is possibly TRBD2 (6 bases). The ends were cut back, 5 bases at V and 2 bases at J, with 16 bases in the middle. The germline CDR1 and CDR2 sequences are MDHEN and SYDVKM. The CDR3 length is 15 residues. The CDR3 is CASSMARRGAYEQYF. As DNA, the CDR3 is TGTGCCAGCAGTATGGCTCGGCGGGGCGCCTACGAGCAGTACTTC.

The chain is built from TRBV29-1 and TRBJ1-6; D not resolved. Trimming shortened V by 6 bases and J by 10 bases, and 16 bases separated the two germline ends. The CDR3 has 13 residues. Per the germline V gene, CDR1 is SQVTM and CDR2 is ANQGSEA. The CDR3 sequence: CSVGVDLESPLHF. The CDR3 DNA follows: TGCAGCGTGGGCGTTGACCTCGAATCACCCCTCCACTTT.

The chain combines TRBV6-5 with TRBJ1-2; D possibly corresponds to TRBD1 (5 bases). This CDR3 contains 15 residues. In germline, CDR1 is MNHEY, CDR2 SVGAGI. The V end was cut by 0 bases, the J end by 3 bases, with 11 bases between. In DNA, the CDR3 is TGTGCCAGCAGTTACTCGTATCAGGGACACTATGGCTACACCTTC. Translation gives CASSYSYQGHYGYTF.

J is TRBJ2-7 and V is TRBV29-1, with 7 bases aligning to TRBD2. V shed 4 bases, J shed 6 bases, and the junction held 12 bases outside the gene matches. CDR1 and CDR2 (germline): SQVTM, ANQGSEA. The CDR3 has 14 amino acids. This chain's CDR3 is CSVVGRANSFEQYF. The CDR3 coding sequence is TGCAGCGTTGTAGGGAGGGCTAATTCTTTCGAGCAGTACTTC.

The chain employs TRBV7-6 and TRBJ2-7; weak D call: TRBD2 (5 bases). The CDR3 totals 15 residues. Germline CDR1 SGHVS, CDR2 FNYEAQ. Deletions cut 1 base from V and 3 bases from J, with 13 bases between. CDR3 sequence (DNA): TGTGCCAGCAGCTTAGTTCTCGACGGGGTCTACGAGCAGTACTTC. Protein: CASSLVLDGVYEQYF.